This TCR beta chain was found in a study of a mutant IDH1 vaccine in newly diagnosed glioma. Notes on this clone: Its cognate antigen is unknown.

The data were produced by immunoSEQ multiplex PCR, yet TCRdb's version contains in-frame clones alone and is incomplete. The data show more than 50,000 clones, approximately 64% seen once. Indicated time point: week 47, end of study. With topical imiquimod, each dose of the vaccine consisted of 300 ug of mutant IDH1 20-mer peptide. The ends lost 0 bases at V and 5 bases at J; junction bases unmatched: 6. Germline V gives CDR1 SGHDT, CDR2 YYEEEE. The CDR3 spans 15 residues. The TCR was taken from a man in his forties with glioma. Some clones in this sample may be carry-over from other donors' samples. This specimen consisted of peripheral blood mononuclear cells (PBMCs), obtained from a glioma patient whose treatment included an IDH1 peptide vaccine. The rearrangement joins TRBV5-6 to TRBJ2-3, with 7 bases lining up with TRBD2. The CDR3 DNA follows: TGTGCCAGCAGCTTGGCCTGGGGGGAGGGAGATACGCAGTATTTT. Translated, it gives CASSLAWGEGDTQYF. Full variable domain (missing parts from reference TRBV5-6 and TRBJ2-3): DAGVTQSPTHLIKTRGQQVTLRCSPKSGHDTVSWYQQALGQGPQFIFQYYEEEERQRGNFPDRFSGHQFPNYSSELNVNALLLGDSALYLCASSLAWGEGDTQYFGPGTRLTVL.